This T cell receptor (beta chain) was sequenced in a study of vaccination and CD4 T cells after COVID-19. Study-wide points: Spike mono-reactivity held for 304 of 307 vaccine-specific clones in convalescent patients.

CDR1 is LNHDA and CDR2 is SQIVND in the germline V gene (reference sequence). V dropped 5 bases and J dropped 2 bases, with 10 bases sitting between them. The CDR3 contains 15 residues. Treatment of the sample: approximately 9-day PBMC culture with coronavirus spike peptide pools or control peptides (ViraFEST assay). The unexposed donor's CD4+ T cells were collected before the COVID-19 pandemic (2011-2018). Peptide pool stimulation in ViraFEST expanded antigen-specific T cells, whose TCRs were then sequenced. The culture of around 2.2 million PBMCs per well included 10 IU/ml IL-2 and 8.5 to 10 ug/ml peptide pools. For this clonotype: Its antigen is not known.

The Oncomine TCR Beta short-read assay generated sequence data from the DNA of cultured CD4+ T cells. TCRdb passed the PCR reads through MiXCR, listing each CDR3 protein once. The sample consists of 7,000 to 7,500 distinct CDR3 sequences, around 37% of them appearing once. The V call is TRBV19, the J call TRBJ2-6; D remains unclear. This TCR derives from a human donor in good health. Source material: CD4+ T cells from blood, cultured in vitro. CDR3 protein: CASSSRSPGANVLTF. The CDR3, as DNA: TGTGCCAGTAGTTCCAGGTCCCCTGGGGCCAACGTCCTGACTTTC.